This T cell receptor (beta chain) was recovered during a study of cytomegalovirus exposure and HLA in healthy donors. Across the whole study: The 550 to 800 first-cohort repertoires and the 120 or so validation repertoires shared the same platform, a later analysis reported.

Broader study findings: Cytomegalovirus-associated status was assigned to some 160 TCR beta chains.

This CDR3 contains 15 residues. V gave up 6 bases and J gave up 0 bases; unmatched junction bases: 4. Looked up from germline, CDR1 is MDHEN and CDR2 is SYDVKM. The 120-subject validation cohort, separate from the approximately 640-subject first cohort, included the donors. The repertoire was sequenced with immunoSEQ multiplex PCR; TCRdb's copy has only in-frame clones and lacks some. The sample holds 50,000 or so clones, roughly 87% seen once. Concerning this clone: Its antigen is as yet unknown.

The TCR originated in a woman in her late teens or twenties in good health and CMV-seropositive. Sequencing input: PBMCs. J is TRBJ2-2 and V is TRBV28, with 7 bases that match TRBD1. The CDR3 coding sequence is TGTGCCAGCAGAGCCGGGACAGCGAACACCGGGGAGCTGTTTTTT. This sequence encodes CASRAGTANTGELFF.